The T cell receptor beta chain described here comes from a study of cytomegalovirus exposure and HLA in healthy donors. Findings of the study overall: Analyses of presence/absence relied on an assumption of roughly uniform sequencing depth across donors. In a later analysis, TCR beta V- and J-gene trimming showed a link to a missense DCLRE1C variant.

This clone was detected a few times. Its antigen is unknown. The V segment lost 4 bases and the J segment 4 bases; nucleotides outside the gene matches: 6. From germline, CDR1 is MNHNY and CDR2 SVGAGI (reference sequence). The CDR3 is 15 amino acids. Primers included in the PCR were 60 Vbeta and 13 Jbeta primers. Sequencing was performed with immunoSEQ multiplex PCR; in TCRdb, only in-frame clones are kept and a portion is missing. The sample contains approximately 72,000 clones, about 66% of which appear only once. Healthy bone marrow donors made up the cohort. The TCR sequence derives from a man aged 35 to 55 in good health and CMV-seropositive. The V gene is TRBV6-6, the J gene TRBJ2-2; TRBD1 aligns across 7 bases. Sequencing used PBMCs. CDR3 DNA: TGTGCCAGCAGTTTAGGGGGCTCGGGCACCGGGGAGCTGTTTTTT. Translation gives CASSLGGSGTGELFF.